A selection of T cell receptor beta chains follows, all from one sample in a study of cytomegalovirus exposure and HLA in healthy donors. The table came from immunoSEQ multiplex PCR; TCRdb's copy has only in-frame clones and leaves some out. The table shows roughly 130,000 clones, with 80% occurring only once. Sequenced input: PBMCs. The receptors were sampled from a male donor in good health and CMV-seronegative. Both conserved end residues are part of each CDR3. The D gene is left open where the match is weak. The size entry is marked missing in some rows and otherwise reads once, few, many or a size class.

TRBJ2-3 - TRBD2 TRBV5-1 TGCGCCAGCAGCTTGTTTCCGGGACTAGCGGCCGGGGATACGCAGTATTTT CASSLFPGLAAGDTQYF
TRBJ2-5 - - TRBV5-4 TGTGCCAGCAGCTCCTTGCCTACAGAGACCCAGTACTTC CASSSLPTETQYF
TRBJ2-5 few - TRBV9 TGTGCCAGCAGCGTAGCCAGGGCAAGCTCCCAAGAGACCCAGTACTTC CASSVARASSQETQYF
TRBJ2-3 - - TRBV18 TGTGCCAGCTCACCATGGGGGCGCGGAGGCACAGATACGCAGTATTTT CASSPWGRGGTDTQYF
TRBJ2-7 - - TRBV7-2 TGTGCCAGCAGCTTATCGGCACAGGGTACGAGGACCTACGAGCAGTACTTC CASSLSAQGTRTYEQYF
TRBJ1-2 - - TRBV7-8 TGTGCCAGCAGCTTAGCGCGGGTTGAACAGGGCAATGGCTACACCTTC CASSLARVEQGNGYTF
TRBJ1-2 - TRBD1 TRBV28 TGTGCCAGCAGTTTCGACAGGGGGCTAGGTGGCTACACCTTC CASSFDRGLGGYTF
TRBJ1-1 - TRBD1 TRBV9 TGTGCCAGCAGCGCCTCCGACAGGGAATGGACTGAAGCTTTCTTT CASSASDREWTEAFF
TRBJ1-5 - TRBD1 TRBV6-1 TGTGCCAGCAGCCCCCAGGGGGTTAGCAATCAGCCCCAGCATTTT CASSPQGVSNQPQHF
TRBJ2-7 - TRBD1 TRBV5-1 TGCGCCAGCAGCGGACAGGGGACTCCGGTGTATGAGCAGTACTTC CASSGQGTPVYEQYF
TRBJ1-2 - TRBD1 TRBV5-4 TGTGCCAGCAGATTCGACAGGGTGGAAGGCTACACCTTC CASRFDRVEGYTF
TRBJ1-5 - - TRBV23-1 TGCGCCAGCAGTCAATTCAAGGGTAGCGATCAGCCCCAGCATTTT CASSQFKGSDQPQHF
TRBJ2-3 - - TRBV27 TGTGCCAGCAGTTCCCTCTTAGCAGATACGCAGTATTTT CASSSLLADTQYF
TRBJ1-6 - - TRBV6-1 TGTGCCAGCAGTGAGAGCCGGGATATCTATAATTCACCCCTCCACTTT CASSESRDIYNSPLHF
TRBJ2-1 once - TRBV4-2 TGTGCCAGCAGCCAAGGACTATACAATGAGCAGTTCTTC CASSQGLYNEQFF